This entry features one TCR beta chain sequence. Antigen specificity is unknown. The entry originates in a study of cytomegalovirus exposure and HLA in healthy donors. Points from the study as a whole: There were about 160 TCR beta chains listed as cytomegalovirus-associated. Later on, an analysis found that several of the most significant clusters appeared to be linked to common viral pathogens, which included parvovirus B19. Earlier analysis looked at TCR beta V segments, and most were productive about 87% or about 30% of the time.

Germline V lookup: CDR1 SQVTM, CDR2 ANQGSEA. The CDR3 is made up of 14 amino acids. Between the trimmed V and J ends, which lost 4 bases and 3 bases, there was a span of 12 bases. Primers for the PCR totalled 60 Vbeta and 13 Jbeta. Sequencing used immunoSEQ multiplex PCR; TCRdb keeps in-frame clones, though not all of them. The table shows roughly 200,000 clones, with roughly four fifths occurring only once. This TCR derives from a woman aged 40 to 50 in good health and CMV-seronegative. Material: PBMCs. The gene calls are TRBV29-1 and TRBJ2-2; a possible D gene is TRBD2 (5 bases). CDR3 sequence: CSVAVRAHTGELFF. The DNA of the CDR3 is TGCAGCGTTGCGGTGCGGGCCCACACCGGGGAGCTGTTTTTT.